The 5 T cell receptor beta chains below all came from one sample that was sequenced in a study of blood T cell repertoires in COVID-19. Generated by immunoSEQ multiplex PCR, the TCRdb table keeps only in-frame clones and is missing some. Of approximately 170,000 clones detected, about 80% appear once; the ten largest clones hold roughly 19%. Sequenced material: PBMCs or T cells enriched from blood (not recorded which). The receptor source for this set is a woman in her seventies in a cohort exposed to, infected with or recovered from COVID-19 (not recorded which).

The chain employs TRBV18 and TRBJ1-4, with 8 bases matching TRBD1. The CDR3 length is 16 residues. Germline V gene data show CDR1 as KGHSH and CDR2 as LQKENI. The V and J ends lost 3 bases and 8 bases, in that order; junction bases with no gene match: 11. The CDR3, as DNA: TGTGCCAGCTCACCCGACTCCAGGGGGCTGGGGGAAAAACTGTTTTTT. This gives the protein CASSPDSRGLGEKLFF.

The gene calls are TRBV2 and TRBJ2-1, with 9 positions matching TRBD2. After removal of 10 bases from V and 10 bases from J, the junction contained 11 bases not matched to a gene. Germline CDR1 SNHLY, CDR2 FYNNEI. The CDR3 runs to 13 residues. The CDR3 coding sequence is TGTGCCACCCAAAGCGGGGGGATCTTGGAGCAGTTCTTC. Amino acid sequence: CATQSGGILEQFF.

The rearrangement uses TRBV27 and TRBJ1-6, with D hard to call. V lost 6 bases and J 3 bases, leaving 9 bases between the germline ends. The CDR3 covers 14 residues. Germline assignment: CDR1 MNHEY and CDR2 SMNVEV (reference sequence). DNA of the CDR3: TGTGCCAGCAGCCTAAGCCACTATAATTCACCCCTCCACTTT. Its protein product is CASSLSHYNSPLHF.

The V gene is TRBV20-1, the J gene TRBJ1-2; the D is unclear. The V gene lost 6 bases and the J gene lost 8 bases, with 13 bases spanning the gap. This CDR3 has 11 amino acids. Per germline, CDR1 DFQATT and CDR2 SNEGSKA (reference sequence). The CDR3 here is CSAPRGYGYTF. Here the CDR3 DNA reads TGCAGTGCCCCCCGGGGATACGGCTACACCTTC.

This clone has a single count. The rearrangement joins TRBV7-9 to TRBJ2-3, with a possible D match to TRBD1 (5 bases). Germline V gene data show CDR1 as SEHNR and CDR2 as FQNEAQ (reference sequence). This CDR3 comprises 13 residues. V was clipped by 8 bases and J by 5 bases, with 14 bases between them. The CDR3 region has the DNA TGTGCCAGCGGGGCTCTGATGGGAGATACGCAGTATTTT. Translating it yields CASGALMGDTQYF. Full variable domain (rest looked up from reference TRBV7-9 and TRBJ2-3): DTGVSQNPRHKITKRGQNVTFRCDPISEHNRLYWYRQTLGQGPEFLTYFQNEAQLEKSRLLSDRFSAERPKGSFSTLEIQRTEQGDSAMYLCASGALMGDTQYFGPGTRLTVL.